A selection of T cell receptor beta chains follows, all from one sample in a study of cytomegalovirus exposure and HLA in healthy donors. Some clones are missing from TCRdb's copy, which holds only in-frame ones; the method was immunoSEQ multiplex PCR. The sample contains 110,000 or so clones, less than 80% of which appear only once. The sequenced sample was PBMCs. Receptors originate from a woman in her 40s in good health and CMV-seropositive. Both conserved end residues are part of each CDR3. D genes are given only for firm matches. The size field is filled for only some rows; it gives once, few, many or a size class.

J gene,V gene,clone size,D gene,CDR3 protein,CDR3 DNA
TRBJ2-5,TRBV10-1,NA,NA,CASSDGETQYF,TGCGCCAGCAGTGACGGAGAGACCCAGTACTTC
TRBJ2-7,TRBV14,few,TRBD2,CASSQLRGASGSYEQYF,TGTGCCAGCAGCCAATTACGAGGGGCTAGCGGCTCCTACGAGCAGTACTTC
TRBJ1-4,TRBV19,NA,NA,CASSIDLRDTSNGKLFF,TGTGCCAGTAGTATAGACCTCCGGGACACCTCAAATGGAAAACTGTTTTTT
TRBJ2-7,TRBV5-4,NA,TRBD2,CASSPPGLAEQYF,TGTGCCAGCAGCCCCCCGGGACTAGCCGAGCAGTACTTC
TRBJ2-5,TRBV7-6,NA,NA,CASSLGPGGHDETQYF,TGTGCCAGCAGCTTAGGGCCTGGAGGGCATGATGAGACCCAGTACTTC
TRBJ1-1,TRBV5-8,NA,NA,CASSLVRTEAFF,TGTGCCAGCAGCTTGGTCCGCACTGAAGCTTTCTTT
TRBJ1-2,TRBV7-2,once,NA,CASTKAGAGGSYGYTF,TGTGCCAGCACCAAAGCCGGGGCCGGAGGGAGCTATGGCTACACCTTC
TRBJ2-5,TRBV5-4,NA,TRBD2,CASTRGSSGHQETQYF,TGTGCCAGCACCCGAGGATCTAGCGGGCACCAAGAGACCCAGTACTTC
TRBJ1-1,TRBV2,NA,NA,CASSAGSNTEAFF,TGTGCCAGCAGTGCAGGGTCGAACACTGAAGCTTTCTTT
TRBJ2-4,TRBV11-2,NA,TRBD2,CASSRSGVVKNIQYF,TGTGCCAGCAGCCGGAGCGGGGTAGTCAAAAACATTCAGTACTTC